This T cell receptor (beta chain) came from a study of T cells in pancreatic ductal adenocarcinoma (dated by TCRdb to the late 2010s). As for the study more broadly: Surgically resected pancreatic ductal adenocarcinoma specimens were analyzed for the quantity, spatial distribution, and characteristics of both suppressive cells and tumor-infiltrating CD8+ T cells, an effort aimed at clarifying the adaptive T-cell response occurring naturally.

Overall results and qualifications from the work: Because inoperable disease is present at presentation in most pancreatic cancer patients, the resected cohort was biased toward the minority with early-stage disease. Blood samples had more total productive templates and 6 to 10-fold more unique clonotypes than tumor samples. No significant difference in T-cell clonality was found between tumor and blood, with mean clonality of roughly 0.1 in tumors and around 0.074 in blood. Because tumors are enriched in CD45RO+ effector T cells rather than naive T cells, which biases toward lower diversity, comparisons of clonality between tumor and blood may be biased.

TCR beta CDR3 regions were amplified from genomic DNA using the immunoSEQ hsTCRB kit. An Illumina HiSeq system was used to carry out high-throughput TRB CDR3 sequencing. Concerning the study's data processing: The immunoSEQ software was used to analyze sequencing reads, and nonproductive sequences containing premature stops or frame-shifts were excluded. Repertoire clonality was computed as one minus Shannon entropy normalized by log2 of the number of unique productive sequences. Sourced from immuneACCESS, this table was stored by TCRdb with only in-frame sequences that have V and J called. A share of the clones is absent; for the studies checked, an unresolved V gene accounts for under half, and the remainder has no known explanation. The V and J calls and clone size are taken from that table; D and trimming were inferred from the DNA. This sample gives approximately 97,000 clones in total; about 95% of them show up just once. The ten largest clones represent less than 4% of the sample.

Selected pancreatic ductal adenocarcinoma patients had undergone surgery without neoadjuvant therapy. Peripheral blood was collected in heparin tubes, from which PBMCs were isolated by histopaque density gradient and cryopreserved in approximately 9.3% DMSO. Genomic DNA was extracted from six or seven PBMC and 9 flash-frozen tumor specimens using the DNeasy Blood and Tissue Kit with Proteinase K and RNase treatment. V loses 7 bases, J loses 3 bases, and the germline ends lie 13 bases apart. Taken from cysteine to phenylalanine, the CDR3 has 14 residues. Only CDR3 DNA remains: 42 bases, in frame from the first base. CDR1 and CDR2 are drawn from the germline V gene: SNHLY, FYNNEI. A note on this clone: It lacks a known antigen. No clone much larger than this one lies a single base away; base qualities are absent.

The chain joins TRBV2 to TRBJ1-5, with the D gene call left open. The sequenced sample was PBMCs. This receptor was obtained from a human donor with pancreatic ductal adenocarcinoma. The CDR3 reads CASKEKQFNQPQHF. The DNA sequence is TGTGCCAGCAAGGAGAAGCAGTTCAATCAGCCCCAGCATTTT.